Each of the 18 T cell receptor beta chains below was sequenced from the same sample in a study of PD-L1 blockade in urothelial cancer (dated 2017 in TCRdb). The label giving this sample's time point can be read as: peripheral blood 6 weeks after treatment start. Libraries were made using the immunoSEQ multiplex PCR assay. What TCRdb holds here is the immuneACCESS table cut down to in-frame rearrangements. Part of the clones is not present; checked against another copy, under half of the missing clones reflect an unresolved V gene, and the others are unexplained. The sample yields fewer than 90,000 clones; around 93% were counted once. 0.7% to 0.9% of the sample is taken by the ten largest. Specimen: PBMCs, collected around atezolizumab (anti-PD-L1) treatment. These receptors originate from a woman of 80 years or more with urothelial cancer.

The genes are TRBV18 and TRBJ2-2; TRBD2 agrees at 8 bases. The V segment lost 6 bases and the J segment 0 bases; nucleotides outside the gene matches: 12. CDR3 length equals 18 residues. Germline lookup yields CDR1 KGHSH and CDR2 LQKENI. CDR3 in amino acids: CASSPRASGSPNTGELFF. The CDR3 bases are TGTGCCAGCTCCCCGCGGGCTAGCGGGTCCCCGAACACCGGGGAGCTGTTTTTT.

V gene TRBV29-1 combines with J gene TRBJ1-1, with a possible D match to TRBD1 (6 bases). The V and J ends lost 6 bases and 7 bases respectively, with 15 bases between them. Germline lookup yields CDR1 SQVTM and CDR2 ANQGSEA. The CDR3 spans 12 residues. DNA for the CDR3: TGCAGCGTAGAGACAGGACTCCTTGAAGCTTTCTTT. The encoded protein is CSVETGLLEAFF.

This clone occurred once. CDR3 loop: CASTLTGLNTEAFF. The CDR3 DNA sequence: TGTGCCAGCACCCTGACAGGGCTGAACACTGAAGCTTTCTTT. The J gene is TRBJ1-1, the V gene TRBV27; TRBD1 agrees at 7 bases. The CDR3 contains 14 residues. V gave up 7 bases and J gave up 0 bases; unmatched junction bases: 5. From germline, CDR1 is MNHEY and CDR2 SMNVEV (reference sequence).

The V and J genes are TRBV2 and TRBJ2-1; a possible D gene is TRBD2 (5 bases). Germline V CDR1 and CDR2: SNHLY, FYNNEI. The CDR3 covers 12 residues. Trimming removed 11 bases at V and 4 bases at J, with 12 bases between. The CDR3 DNA reads as TGTGCCGCCGGGCCGGGATACAATGAGCAGTTCTTC. This sequence encodes CAAGPGYNEQFF.

The chain carries TRBV5-4 and TRBJ2-7; tentatively, D is TRBD2 (5 bases). The CDR3 is made up of 17 amino acids. V lost 5 bases, J lost 5 bases, and 26 bases lay in between. CDR1 and CDR2 from the germline V gene are SGHNT and YYREEE (reference sequence). CDR3 sequence: CASRVGVLGSGDNEQYF. The DNA of the CDR3 is TGTGCCAGCAGGGTCGGGGTTCTCGGGTCCGGGGATAACGAGCAGTACTTC.

V and J are TRBV7-3 and TRBJ1-1, with 11 positions matching TRBD1. The CDR3 extends over 14 amino acids. The V gene's germline CDR1 is SGHTA and CDR2 FQGTGA. Trimming at V came to 5 bases and at J to 8 bases, leaving 7 bases not matched to a gene. The CDR3 region is CASSPGQGADEAFF. The CDR3 DNA reads TGTGCCAGCAGCCCTGGACAGGGGGCCGACGAAGCTTTCTTT.

J is TRBJ2-5 and V is TRBV9, with unresolved D. Trimming cost V 0 bases and J 5 bases, with 11 bases left between them. CDR1 is SGDLS and CDR2 is YYNGEE in the germline V gene. CDR3 length: 14 residues. CDR3: CASSVGSYGETQYF. The CDR3 DNA sequence: TGTGCCAGCAGCGTAGGTTCATACGGGGAGACCCAGTACTTC.

The chain carries TRBV7-9 and TRBJ2-7; D possibly corresponds to TRBD2 (6 bases). V was trimmed by 7 bases and J by 0 bases, leaving 13 bases between them. The CDR3 is made up of 14 amino acids. Germline lookup yields CDR1 SEHNR and CDR2 FQNEAQ (reference sequence). DNA for the CDR3: TGTGCCAGCATTCTGGGGGGAGGCTCCTACGAGCAGTACTTC. Translated, it gives CASILGGGSYEQYF.

This rearrangement joins TRBV27 to TRBJ2-3; TRBD2 matches 7 bases. In germline, CDR1 is MNHEY, CDR2 SMNVEV (reference sequence). V shed 6 bases and J 4 bases; nucleotides not matched to a gene: 16. The CDR3 runs to 17 residues. This CDR3 reads CASSLGTNRLYADTQYF. The CDR3 bases are TGTGCCAGCAGCCTTGGGACTAATCGTTTGTACGCAGATACGCAGTATTTT.

This clone was counted once. The chain links TRBV2 to TRBJ1-1; 9 bases align to TRBD1. V shed 8 bases, J shed 3 bases, and the junction held 1 base outside the gene matches. CDR1 is SNHLY and CDR2 is FYNNEI in the germline V gene. CDR3 length: 12 residues. The CDR3: CASGQGHTEAFF. The CDR3 DNA follows: TGTGCCAGCGGACAGGGGCACACTGAAGCTTTCTTT.

Points on this clone: An end of the junction does not agree with germline; a read error may underlie this. The rearrangement uses TRBV29-1 and TRBJ2-1; 8 bases line up with TRBD1. The germline V gene has CDR1 SQVTM and CDR2 ANQGSEA. This CDR3 contains 14 residues. The CDR3 region has the DNA TGCAGCGGAGGGGACAGGACGAGTCGTAATGAGCGGTTCTTC. Its translation is CSGGDRTSRNERFF.

The rearrangement uses TRBV19 and TRBJ2-1; 12 positions match TRBD2. The CDR3 is made up of 18 amino acids. Losses at the gene ends were 5 bases for V and 1 base for J; bases not matched to a gene: 9. The V gene's germline CDR1 is LNHDA and CDR2 SQIVND (reference sequence). The CDR3 here is CASSPRFGLAGSYNEQFF. The CDR3 coding sequence is TGTGCCAGTAGTCCCCGATTTGGACTAGCGGGATCCTACAATGAGCAGTTCTTC.

The chain links TRBV5-6 to TRBJ1-1; 10 bases align to TRBD1. In germline, CDR1 is SGHDT, CDR2 YYEEEE. The CDR3 runs to 14 residues. V trimming: 3 bases; J trimming: 11 bases; junction bases outside the gene matches: 10. CDR3 region: CASSSRRQGAEAFF. Here the CDR3 DNA reads TGTGCCAGCAGCTCACGCAGACAGGGGGCAGAGGCTTTCTTT.

This chain links TRBV27 with TRBJ2-1; 7 nucleotides align to TRBD2. V shed 6 bases and J 8 bases; nucleotides not matched to a gene: 7. The germline V gene has CDR1 MNHEY and CDR2 SMNVEV (reference sequence). The CDR3 covers 13 residues. The CDR3 spells CASSLTSVYEQFF. CDR3 bases: TGTGCCAGCAGCCTAACTAGCGTCTATGAGCAGTTCTTC.

The J gene is TRBJ1-1, the V gene TRBV6-1; 9 bases agree with TRBD1. Germline assignment: CDR1 MNHNS and CDR2 SASEGT. This CDR3 is built from 15 residues. V shed 4 bases, J shed 4 bases, and the junction held 7 bases outside the gene matches. CDR3 amino acids: CASSGGQGPGTEAFF. The DNA for the CDR3 is TGTGCCAGCAGTGGGGGACAGGGCCCAGGCACTGAAGCTTTCTTT.

V and J are TRBV20-1 and TRBJ1-1; D ambiguous. V shed 1 base and J shed 10 bases, with 10 bases lying between them. The CDR3 is 11 amino acids. The germline CDR1 and CDR2 sequences are DFQATT and SNEGSKA (reference sequence). CDR3 in DNA: TGCAGTGCTAGAGGGGCCGGAAGAGCTTTCTTT. Protein sequence: CSARGAGRAFF.

The CDR3 DNA follows: TGTGCCAGCAGCCAAGTGTTGCCTAGCGGGACCTACAATGAGCAGTTCTTC. Amino acids: CASSQVLPSGTYNEQFF. This chain uses TRBV4-2 with TRBJ2-1; 9 bases agree with TRBD2. Germline V lookup: CDR1 LGHNA, CDR2 YNFKEQ. The CDR3 spans 17 residues. The V gene end was trimmed by 1 base and the J gene end by 2 bases; junction bases not matched to a gene: 6.

CDR3: CASSLEGQALYEQYF. The CDR3, as DNA: TGTGCCAGCAGCTTAGAGGGACAGGCCCTCTACGAGCAGTACTTC. The chain links TRBV11-1 to TRBJ2-7, with TRBD1 identical over 8 bases. Germline loops: CDR1 SGHAT, CDR2 FQDESV (reference sequence). After removal of 1 base from V and 3 bases from J, the junction contained 5 bases not matched to a gene. CDR3 length equals 15 residues.